These 6 T cell receptor beta chains were sequenced from one sample in a study of beta chain features in type 1 diabetes. General study results and limits: TCRB CDR3s from Type 1 diabetes patients were moderately but significantly shorter in all four CD4+ subsets.

cDNA synthesis used the whole RNA isolate, giving expressed TCRB sequences. Profiled with immunoSEQ multiplex PCR; TCRdb holds only in-frame clones, not every one. The top ten hold less than 0.025% of the sample, which has 600,000 to 700,000 clones, roughly 13% seen once. These receptors' antigens are unknown. The specimen was naive CD4+ T cells from blood. The receptors were sampled from a man between 18 and 29 years old with type 1 diabetes.

This clone showed up just a few times. The chain is built from TRBV10-3 and TRBJ1-2, with 9 bases that match TRBD1. The V segment lost 6 bases and the J segment 6 bases; nucleotides outside the gene matches: 5. CDR3 length: 13 residues. CDR1 and CDR2 from the germline V gene are ENHRY and SYGVKD. The CDR3 protein is CAISLGTGNGYTF. The CDR3 nucleotides read TGTGCCATCAGCTTAGGGACAGGGAATGGCTACACCTTC.

The chain joins TRBV9 to TRBJ1-1; D not resolved. CDR3 size: 14 residues. The V end lost 2 bases, the J end lost 0 bases, and 8 bases lay between the germline ends. Per the germline V gene, CDR1 is SGDLS and CDR2 is YYNGEE. CDR3: CASSVGPLNTEAFF. CDR3 bases: TGTGCCAGCAGCGTCGGGCCACTGAACACTGAAGCTTTCTTT. The full variable domain, in which reference TRBV9 and TRBJ1-1 provide the parts outside the CDR3, is DSGVTQTPKHLITATGQRVTLRCSPRSGDLSVYWYQQSLDQGLQFLIQYYNGEERAKGNILERFSAQQFPDLHSELNLSSLELGDSALYFCASSVGPLNTEAFFGQGTRLTVV.

In the case of this clone: The same CDR3 arises from other DNA sequences in this sample as well. CDR3 residues: CAISRTGGDGYTF. CDR3 DNA sequence: TGTGCCATCAGTAGGACAGGGGGCGATGGCTACACCTTC. The V and J genes are TRBV10-3 and TRBJ1-2, with TRBD1 matching over 11 bases. The CDR3 loop spans 13 amino acids. V trimming: 5 bases; J trimming: 6 bases; junction bases outside the gene matches: 2. Per the germline V gene, CDR1 is ENHRY and CDR2 is SYGVKD.

This clone was detected only a few times. The V call is TRBV10-3, the J call TRBJ1-3; no clear D gene. Germline CDR1 reads ENHRY; CDR2 reads SYGVKD. The length of the CDR3 is 16 residues. V was clipped by 0 bases and J by 0 bases, with 9 bases between them. DNA for the CDR3: TGTGCCATCAGTGAGTCGGGAGCGACCTCTGGAAACACCATATATTTT. Protein: CAISESGATSGNTIYF.

This clone was seen a few times. Other DNA sequences in the same sample also yield this CDR3. V and J are TRBV18 and TRBJ2-1; 7 nucleotides align to TRBD1. The CDR3 sequence is 13 residues long. The V segment lost 2 bases and the J segment 5 bases; nucleotides outside the gene matches: 0. The germline gives CDR1 KGHSH, CDR2 LQKENI. CDR3 amino acids: CASSPGTDNEQFF. For the CDR3, the DNA is TGTGCCAGCTCACCAGGGACAGACAATGAGCAGTTCTTC.

V usage is TRBV4-1 and J usage is TRBJ2-4; possible D gene TRBD2, 5 bases. This CDR3 has 16 amino acids. Germline lookup yields CDR1 MGHRA and CDR2 YSYEKL. With 1 base removed from V and 0 bases from J, the gap between germline ends came to 10 bases. The CDR3 spells CASSQGGEIAKNIQYF. The CDR3 nucleotides read TGCGCCAGCAGCCAAGGGGGAGAGATAGCCAAAAACATTCAGTACTTC.